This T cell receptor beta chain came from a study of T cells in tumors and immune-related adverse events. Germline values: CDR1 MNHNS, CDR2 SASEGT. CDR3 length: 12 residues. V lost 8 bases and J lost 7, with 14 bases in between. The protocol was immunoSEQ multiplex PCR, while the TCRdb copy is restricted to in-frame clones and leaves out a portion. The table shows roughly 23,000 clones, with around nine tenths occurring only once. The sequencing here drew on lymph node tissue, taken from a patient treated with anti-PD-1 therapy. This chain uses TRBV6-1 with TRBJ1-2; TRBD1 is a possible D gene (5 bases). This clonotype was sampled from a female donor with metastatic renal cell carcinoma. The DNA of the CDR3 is TGTGCCAGCGAACAGGACTCCCGTGGCTACACCTTC. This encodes CASEQDSRGYTF.